These 27 T cell receptor beta chains came from one sample sequenced in a study of T cells in women clearing cervical HPV infection. Using immunoSEQ multiplex PCR, the repertoire was profiled, and TCRdb retains in-frame clones only, with some absent. The table for this sample gives about 20,000 clones. The sample was blood buffy coat. All receptors derive from a woman aged 18 to 75 with a cervical HPV16 infection that either progressed to CIN3+ or cleared (not recorded which).

Comments on this clone: The CDR3 end lies 3 residues beyond the end of the read and is filled in from the germline J gene. The chain employs TRBV5-8 and TRBJ1-1, with 8 bases matching TRBD1. The CDR3 has 13 amino acids. The germline V gene has CDR1 SGHTS and CDR2 YDEGEE. The sequenced CDR3 bases are TGTGCCAGCAGCTTAAGACAGGGGAGTCAA. Amino acid sequence: CASSLRQGSQ. The CDR3 in its entirety is CASSLRQGSQAFF.

On this clone: Coverage ceases 3 residues before the CDR3 finishes, and the germline J gene fills in the end. V usage is TRBV30 and J usage is TRBJ1-3; D remains unclear. V lost 0 bases and J lost 5, with 8 bases in between. Germline loops: CDR1 GTSNPN, CDR2 SVGIG (reference sequence). The CDR3 extends over 13 amino acids. CDR3 DNA (partial): TGTGCCTGGAGTGTTAACTCCAGAAACACC. It codes for CAWSVNSRNT. In full, the CDR3 reads CAWSVNSRNTIYF.

On this clone: The read gets to within 3 residues of the CDR3 end, and the germline J gene fills in the rest. This rearrangement joins TRBV5-5 to TRBJ1-5; 9 bases agree with TRBD1. The V and J ends lost 5 bases and 5 bases, in that order; junction bases with no gene match: 8. This CDR3 region has 15 residues. Germline V CDR1 and CDR2: SGHKS, YYEKEE (reference sequence). The part of the CDR3 DNA that was read is TGTGCCAGCAGTCTGACAGGGGGTACTTATCAGCCC. Its protein is CASSLTGGTYQP. The complete CDR3 sequence is CASSLTGGTYQPQHF.

Worth noting for this clone: The CDR3 extends 3 residues past the end of the read, so its final part is completed from the germline J gene. The chain has TRBV5-1 and TRBJ2-1; 8 bases are a match to TRBD2. The trim removed 0 bases at V and 4 bases at J, leaving 6 bases unmatched. Germline CDR1 is SGHRS and CDR2 is YFSETQ. CDR3 length equals 16 residues. CDR3 amino acids: CASSLDGGGPYNEQFF. Partial CDR3 DNA: TGCGCCAGCAGCTTGGATGGCGGGGGGCCTTACAATGAG.

Worth noting for this clone: Coverage ceases 3 residues before the CDR3 finishes, and the germline J gene fills in the end. The chain links TRBV20-1 to TRBJ1-6; D is ambiguous. Germline V gene lookup returns CDR1 DFQATT and CDR2 SNEGSKA (reference sequence). The V gene lost 0 bases and the J gene lost 3 bases, with 9 bases spanning the gap. CDR3 length equals 15 residues. CDR3 DNA, as far as it was read: TGCAGTGCTAGAGACACACATAACTATAATTCACCC. It specifies CSARDTHNYNSP. The whole CDR3 sequence reads CSARDTHNYNSPLHF.

As concerns this clone: The read finishes 3 residues shy of the CDR3 end, and the germline J gene is used to complete it. V gene TRBV7-9 combines with J gene TRBJ2-1; 7 bases align to TRBD1. The V gene's germline CDR1 is SEHNR and CDR2 FQNEAQ (reference sequence). This CDR3 has 15 amino acids. Losses at the gene ends were 6 bases for V and 0 bases for J; bases not matched to a gene: 5. The CDR3 DNA, read in part, is TGTGCCAGCAGTTACCGGGACAGCTCCTACAATGAG. The encoded protein is CASSYRDSSYNE. The complete CDR3 reads CASSYRDSSYNEQFF. Based on the CDR3 plus reference TRBV7-9 and TRBJ2-1, the full variable domain is DTGVSQNPRHKITKRGQNVTFRCDPISEHNRLYWYRQTLGQGPEFLTYFQNEAQLEKSRLLSDRFSAERPKGSFSTLEIQRTEQGDSAMYLCASSYRDSSYNEQFFGPGTRLTVL.

Worth noting for this clone: The observed sequence ends 3 residues before the CDR3 terminus, with the missing tail filled in from the germline J gene. V is TRBV7-6 and J is TRBJ2-1, with TRBD1 identical over 11 bases. Trimming cost V 4 bases and J 3 bases; bases outside gene matches: 5. This CDR3 is 16 amino acids long. Germline V gene data show CDR1 as SGHVS and CDR2 as FNYEAQ. The CDR3 spells CASSSRTGGYYNEQFF. Partial CDR3 DNA: TGTGCCAGCAGCTCCAGGACAGGGGGCTACTACAATGAG.

Regarding this clone: Coverage ceases 3 residues before the CDR3 finishes, and the germline J gene fills in the end. The chain combines TRBV30 with TRBJ2-3; the match to TRBD2 covers 7 bases. The germline CDR1 and CDR2 sequences are GTSNPN and SVGIG (reference sequence). This CDR3 has 18 amino acids. V shed 0 bases, J shed 6 bases, and the junction held 18 bases outside the gene matches. The chain's CDR3 is CAWSVRERGVSLRDTQYF. CDR3 DNA (partial): TGTGCCTGGAGTGTACGGGAACGGGGGGTCTCCTTACGGGATACG.

Of note for this clone: The read ends 3 residues before the CDR3 terminus; that terminus is restored from the germline J gene. The chain is built from TRBV7-2 and TRBJ1-1; 9 nucleotides align to TRBD1. There are 15 residues in the CDR3. After removal of 1 base from V and 7 bases from J, the junction contained 7 bases not matched to a gene. The germline V gene encodes CDR1 SGHTA and CDR2 FQGNSA. The sequenced CDR3 bases are TGTGCCAGCAGCTTAGGTTTGGGACAGGGCGGTGAA. Amino acids: CASSLGLGQGGE. The full CDR3 sequence reads CASSLGLGQGGEAFF.

Regarding this clone: Mismatch with germline at one junction end may stem from a read error. Read coverage stops 3 residues before the CDR3 terminus; the germline J gene supplies the remainder. This chain joins TRBV4-2 and TRBJ2-3, with D maybe TRBD2 (6 bases). CDR3 size: 14 residues. Germline V CDR1 and CDR2: LGHNA, YNFKEQ. The sequenced CDR3 bases are TGCGCCAGCAGCCAAGCCGGGCGGGGAGATACG. Residues: CASSQAGRGDT. In full, the CDR3 reads CASSQAGRGDTQYF.

Its frequency marks this clone as medium-sized. The observed sequence ends 3 residues before the CDR3 terminus, with the missing tail filled in from the germline J gene. The J gene is TRBJ2-3, the V gene TRBV30; D remains ambiguous. CDR1 is GTSNPN and CDR2 is SVGIG in the germline V gene (reference sequence). V dropped 2 bases and J dropped 3 bases, with 6 bases sitting between them. CDR3 length: 12 residues. CDR3 DNA, as far as it was read: TGTGCCTGGAGTCTGTTGACAGATACG. Translating gives CAWSLLTDT. Given in full, the CDR3 is CAWSLLTDTQYF.

In regard to this clone: Coverage ceases 3 residues before the CDR3 finishes, and the germline J gene fills in the end. V is TRBV10-3 and J is TRBJ1-1, with TRBD1 matching over 8 bases. The CDR3 runs 15 residues. The V segment lost 8 bases and the J segment 3 bases; nucleotides outside the gene matches: 11. Per germline, CDR1 ENHRY and CDR2 SYGVKD. The CDR3 bases that were read are TGTGCCATCGGACGGACAGGGTCGCAGGACACTGAA. Residues: CAIGRTGSQDTE. The complete CDR3 reads CAIGRTGSQDTEAFF.

Worth noting for this clone: The CDR3 end is not reached by the read, which stops 3 residues before it; the germline J gene fills it in. The J gene is TRBJ2-3, the V gene TRBV5-1, with TRBD2 matching 9 bases. The CDR3 has 16 residues. Per the germline V gene, CDR1 is SGHRS and CDR2 is YFSETQ. The junction had 4 bases not matched to a gene; V was cut back by 0 bases and J by 2 bases. The CDR3 sequence is CASSLGLAEDTDTQYF. The part of the CDR3 DNA that was read is TGCGCCAGCAGCTTGGGACTAGCGGAAGACACAGATACG.

A word on this clone: Read coverage stops 3 residues before the CDR3 terminus; the germline J gene supplies the remainder. Other DNA sequences in this sample translate to the same CDR3. The chain has TRBV10-1 and TRBJ2-3, with TRBD2 identical over 8 bases. The junction had 6 bases not matched to a gene; V was cut back by 0 bases and J by 4 bases. Germline lookup yields CDR1 WNHNN and CDR2 SYGVQD (reference sequence). This CDR3 comprises 16 residues. This CDR3 is CASSESSGGASDTQYF. CDR3 DNA (partial): TGCGCCAGCAGTGAGTCGTCGGGGGGGGCCTCAGATACG.

Comments on this clone: The sequence runs out 3 residues before the end of the CDR3; the remainder is reconstructed from the germline J gene. The chain employs TRBV20-1 and TRBJ1-5; D is possibly TRBD1 (5 bases). CDR3 length: 13 residues. V lost 6 bases to trimming and J lost 3 bases, with 12 bases between them. In germline, CDR1 is DFQATT, CDR2 SNEGSKA (reference sequence). Here the CDR3 reads CSAGGRFNQPQHF. The CDR3 DNA, read in part, is TGCAGTGCGGGGGGACGGTTCAATCAGCCC.

Turning to this clone: The read falls 3 residues short of the CDR3 end, and the missing part is taken from the germline J gene. This sequence joins TRBV6-4 and TRBJ1-6, with TRBD1 matching over 10 bases. The J segment lost 7 bases and the V segment lost 6 bases, leaving 3 bases of the junction unmatched. The CDR3 has 14 amino acids. Germline V lookup: CDR1 MRHNA, CDR2 SNTAGT. The CDR3 region is CASSAGQGNSPLHF. The DNA read from the CDR3 is TGTGCCAGCAGCGCGGGACAGGGGAATTCACCC.

The sequenced part of the CDR3 DNA is TGTGCCAGCTCACCACCGAGCGGGCAAGAGACC. This gives the protein CASSPPSGQET. The full CDR3 sequence reads CASSPPSGQETQYF. The chain combines TRBV18 with TRBJ2-5; TRBD2 is a possible D gene (6 bases). The read terminates 3 residues before the CDR3 end, so the remaining end is supplied by the germline J gene. CDR1 and CDR2 from the germline V gene are KGHSH and LQKENI. Trimming stripped 0 bases from V and 2 bases from J, with 7 bases between. The CDR3 has 14 amino acids.

Notes on this clone: The DNA ends 3 residues before the CDR3 does, and the rest of the CDR3 is filled in from the germline J gene. The genes are TRBV5-6 and TRBJ1-2; 10 nucleotides align to TRBD1. This CDR3 region has 13 residues. Germline V CDR1 and CDR2: SGHDT, YYEEEE. Germline trimming cut 0 bases from V and 7 bases from J; bases unmatched to any gene: 0. CDR3 sequence reads: CASSLGQGAGYTF. Partial CDR3 DNA: TGTGCCAGCAGCTTGGGACAGGGGGCTGGC.

With respect to this clone: The read halts 3 residues ahead of the CDR3 end, with the missing end drawn from the germline J gene. The chain uses TRBV2 and TRBJ1-6, with 11 bases matching TRBD1. CDR1 is SNHLY, CDR2 FYNNEI, per germline. V lost 7 bases to trimming and J lost 7 bases; unmatched junction nucleotides: 12. CDR3 length equals 17 residues. CDR3 DNA (partial): TGTGCCAGCATCGGTAGGACAGGGGGCTCAGCAAATTCACCC. Its protein product is CASIGRTGGSANSP. The whole CDR3 protein is CASIGRTGGSANSPLHF.

Turning to this clone: The CDR3 goes on 3 residues after the read ends, and that part is filled in from the germline J gene. The V call is TRBV5-1, the J call TRBJ2-3; 7 bases match TRBD2. Germline CDR1 reads SGHRS; CDR2 reads YFSETQ. The ends lost 4 bases at V and 2 bases at J; junction bases unmatched: 10. This CDR3 contains 16 residues. The CDR3 DNA, read in part, is TGCGCCAGCAGCCCCGGAGGCGGGGGAGCCACAGATACG. Translating gives CASSPGGGGATDT. The CDR3, in full, reads CASSPGGGGATDTQYF.

As for this clone: The CDR3 end falls 3 residues outside the read, so it is completed with the germline J gene. The V call is TRBV7-9, the J call TRBJ2-1; the match to TRBD1 covers 9 bases. CDR3 size: 14 residues. Germline V lookup: CDR1 SEHNR, CDR2 FQNEAQ (reference sequence). V shed 5 bases, J shed 5 bases, and the junction held 4 bases outside the gene matches. The CDR3 DNA, read in part, is TGTGCCAGCAGCGCGGGACAGGGTAACAATGAG. Translated, it gives CASSAGQGNNE. The CDR3 in its entirety is CASSAGQGNNEQFF. The variable domain in full, completed from reference TRBV7-9 and TRBJ2-1, reads DTGVSQNPRHKITKRGQNVTFRCDPISEHNRLYWYRQTLGQGPEFLTYFQNEAQLEKSRLLSDRFSAERPKGSFSTLEIQRTEQGDSAMYLCASSAGQGNNEQFFGPGTRLTVL.

With respect to this clone: The read ends 3 residues shy of where the CDR3 ends; the end is completed using the germline J gene. The V gene is TRBV19, the J gene TRBJ1-2, with 7 nucleotides matching TRBD1. J was trimmed by 1 base and V by 6 bases; bases with no gene match: 5. Germline assignment: CDR1 LNHDA and CDR2 SQIVND (reference sequence). This CDR3 comprises 14 residues. The CDR3 loop reads CASSWTGGNYGYTF. The CDR3 DNA, read in part, is TGTGCCAGTAGCTGGACAGGAGGTAACTATGGC.

About this clone itself: The read halts 3 residues ahead of the CDR3 end, with the missing end drawn from the germline J gene. The gene calls are TRBV7-8 and TRBJ2-2; D is possibly TRBD2 (5 bases). V was pared by 7 bases and J by 6 bases, with 24 bases between. The germline gives CDR1 SGHVS, CDR2 FQNEAQ. This CDR3 region has 17 residues. Incomplete CDR3 DNA: TGTGCCAGCACGTTCTCGCGGGTAACAGTAGGCGCCGGGGAG. This codes for CASTFSRVTVGAGE. In full, the CDR3 reads CASTFSRVTVGAGELFF.

As for this clone: From the germline J gene comes the end of the CDR3, since the read stops 3 residues before it. The chain links TRBV20-1 to TRBJ1-1, with a possible D match to TRBD1 (5 bases). CDR1 DFQATT and CDR2 SNEGSKA come from the germline V gene (reference sequence). The CDR3 sequence is 15 residues long. Trimming took 0 bases from V and 3 from J, leaving 14 bases between them. The CDR3 here is CSARDLQGADTEAFF. The CDR3 bases that were read are TGCAGTGCTAGAGATCTGCAGGGTGCAGACACTGAA.

This clone counts as medium-sized by frequency. The read ends 3 residues early relative to the CDR3; the germline J gene fills the gap. This sequence joins TRBV6-2 or TRBV6-3 and TRBJ2-3; TRBD2 matches at 8 bases. The germline CDR1 and CDR2 sequences are MNHEY and SVGEGT. The CDR3 totals 14 residues. J gave up 2 bases and V 7 bases, and 5 bases lay outside the gene matches. CDR3 DNA (partial): TGTGCCAGCAAAACTAGCGGAAACACAGATACG. This gives the protein CASKTSGNTDT. The whole CDR3 is CASKTSGNTDTQYF.

A remark on this clone: The read terminates 3 residues before the CDR3 end, so the remaining end is supplied by the germline J gene. The gene calls are TRBV6-1 and TRBJ2-1, with D tentatively TRBD1 or TRBD2 (5 bases each). V dropped 1 base and J dropped 8 bases, with 15 bases sitting between them. Germline CDR1 and CDR2: MNHNS and SASEGT. The CDR3 covers 15 residues. The CDR3 is CASSEGSRELDEQFF. The covered CDR3 bases are TGTGCCAGCAGTGAAGGGAGCAGGGAGTTGGATGAG.

Remarks on this clone: The read ends 3 residues shy of where the CDR3 ends; the end is completed using the germline J gene. The rearrangement uses TRBV5-1 and TRBJ2-7; perhaps TRBD1 as D (6 bases). The V end lost 4 bases, the J end lost 1 base, and 12 bases lay between the germline ends. CDR1 SGHRS and CDR2 YFSETQ come from the germline V gene. This CDR3 comprises 14 residues. CDR3 protein: CASSTWGLSYEQYF. The part of the CDR3 DNA that was read is TGCGCCAGCAGCACGTGGGGGCTATCCTACGAG. Together with reference TRBV5-1 and TRBJ2-7, the CDR3 gives the full variable domain: KAGVTQTPRYLIKTRGQQVTLSCSPISGHRSVSWYQQTPGQGLQFLFEYFSETQRNKGNFPGRFSGRQFSNSRSEMNVSTLELGDSALYLCASSTWGLSYEQYFGPGTRLTVT.